The 11 T cell receptor beta chains presented below share a single source sample, sequenced in a study of blood T cell repertoires in COVID-19. The assay was immunoSEQ multiplex PCR, and TCRdb's table has in-frame clones only and misses some. The data contain over 150,000 clones, about nine tenths of them singletons. Sequenced input: PBMCs or T cells enriched from blood (not recorded which). Receptors originate from a woman in her thirties who had recovered from COVID-19.

V usage is TRBV7-9 and J usage is TRBJ1-2; the D is unclear. The CDR3 is made up of 13 amino acids. V was trimmed by 5 bases and J by 8 bases, leaving 15 bases between them. CDR1 is SEHNR and CDR2 is FQNEAQ in the germline V gene (reference sequence). The CDR3 loop reads CASSVRPGTGYTF. CDR3 sequence (DNA): TGTGCCAGCAGCGTCCGGCCGGGAACGGGCTACACCTTC. The full variable domain, its missing parts supplied by reference TRBV7-9 and TRBJ1-2, is DTGVSQNPRHKITKRGQNVTFRCDPISEHNRLYWYRQTLGQGPEFLTYFQNEAQLEKSRLLSDRFSAERPKGSFSTLEIQRTEQGDSAMYLCASSVRPGTGYTFGSGTRLTVV.

Only one count was recorded for this clone. The rearrangement joins TRBV12-5 to TRBJ1-5; unclear D gene. This CDR3 comprises 13 residues. V lost 5 bases, J lost 1 base, and 6 bases lay in between. Germline CDR1 reads LGHNT; CDR2 reads FRNRAP. As DNA, the CDR3 is TGTGCTAGTGGTACAGAAAGCAATCAGCCCCAGCATTTT. Amino acids: CASGTESNQPQHF.

The genes are TRBV24-1 and TRBJ2-1; the match to TRBD2 covers 12 bases. This CDR3 comprises 16 residues. Looked up from germline, CDR1 is KGHDR and CDR2 is SFDVKD. Trimming took 4 bases from V and 3 from J; bases not matched to a gene: 3. CDR3 coding DNA: TGTGCCACCAGTGACCTAGCGGGAGGGGACTACAATGAGCAGTTCTTC. It specifies CATSDLAGGDYNEQFF.

The chain joins TRBV7-8 to TRBJ2-7; D gene unclear. The CDR3 has 14 amino acids. Trimming cost V 3 bases and J 2 bases, with 11 bases left between them. CDR1 and CDR2 (germline): SGHVS, FQNEAQ. The CDR3 coding sequence is TGTGCCAGCAGCTTCGCCGGGTCTCCCTACGAGCAGTACTTC. Translation gives CASSFAGSPYEQYF. The full variable domain, rest sourced from reference TRBV7-8 and TRBJ2-7, is GAGVSQSPRYKVAKRGQDVALRCDPISGHVSLFWYQQALGQGPEFLTYFQNEAQLDKSGLPSDRFFAERPEGSVSTLKIQRTQQEDSAVYLCASSFAGSPYEQYFGPGTRLTVT.

The chain links TRBV29-1 to TRBJ1-2; TRBD1 might be the D (5 bases). Trimming removed 4 bases at V and 3 bases at J, with 18 bases between. The CDR3 extends over 15 amino acids. Per germline, CDR1 SQVTM and CDR2 ANQGSEA. The CDR3 here is CSVVPPFQGDYGYTF. In nucleotides, the CDR3 is TGCAGCGTTGTCCCCCCCTTTCAGGGTGACTATGGCTACACCTTC. The full variable domain, its missing parts supplied by reference TRBV29-1 and TRBJ1-2, is SAVISQKPSRDICQRGTSLTIQCQVDSQVTMMFWYRQQPGQSLTLIATANQGSEATYESGFVIDKFPISRPNLTFSTLTVSNMSPEDSSIYLCSVVPPFQGDYGYTFGSGTRLTVV.

The rearrangement joins TRBV5-1 to TRBJ2-1; tentative D call: TRBD2 (5 bases). Per germline, CDR1 SGHRS and CDR2 YFSETQ. The CDR3 totals 12 residues. With 4 bases removed from V and 10 bases from J, the gap between germline ends came to 12 bases. The CDR3: CASSQTITEQFF. For the CDR3, the DNA is TGCGCCAGCAGCCAGACTATTACAGAGCAGTTCTTC. The whole variable domain, remainder taken from reference TRBV5-1 and TRBJ2-1, is KAGVTQTPRYLIKTRGQQVTLSCSPISGHRSVSWYQQTPGQGLQFLFEYFSETQRNKGNFPGRFSGRQFSNSRSEMNVSTLELGDSALYLCASSQTITEQFFGPGTRLTVL.

The V and J genes are TRBV19 and TRBJ1-6; 11 bases are a match to TRBD1. CDR3 length: 16 amino acids. V gave up 4 bases and J gave up 9 bases; unmatched junction bases: 8. Germline CDR1 reads LNHDA; CDR2 reads SQIVND (reference sequence). The DNA of the CDR3 is TGTGCCAGTAGTAAAGGACAGGGGGCGCTTGGTTCACCCCTCCACTTT. Amino acids: CASSKGQGALGSPLHF.

The J gene is TRBJ2-5, the V gene TRBV15; a possible D gene is TRBD1 (6 bases). Trimming pared 1 base from V and 2 bases from J, leaving 8 bases between. This CDR3 has 14 amino acids. From germline, CDR1 is LNHNV and CDR2 YYDKDF (reference sequence). CDR3: CATSRAGQQETQYF. In DNA form, the CDR3 reads TGTGCCACCAGCAGAGCAGGACAGCAAGAGACCCAGTACTTC. The full variable domain, completed using reference TRBV15 and TRBJ2-5, is DAMVIQNPRYQVTQFGKPVTLSCSQTLNHNVMYWYQQKSSQAPKLLFHYYDKDFNNEADTPDNFQSRRPNTSFCFLDIRSPGLGDTAMYLCATSRAGQQETQYFGPGTRLLVL.

This clone occurred a few times. V is TRBV18 and J is TRBJ2-1; unclear D gene. Deletions cut 2 bases from V and 5 bases from J, with 22 bases between. This CDR3 comprises 18 residues. Germline lookup yields CDR1 KGHSH and CDR2 LQKENI. This chain's CDR3 is CASSPSDPGAYLNNEQFF. CDR3 nucleotides: TGTGCCAGCTCACCATCCGACCCCGGAGCTTACCTAAACAATGAGCAGTTCTTC.

This chain connects TRBV4-2 to TRBJ2-1; 8 bases are a match to TRBD2. The trim removed 0 bases at V and 9 bases at J, leaving 13 bases unmatched. Germline V gives CDR1 LGHNA, CDR2 YNFKEQ. This CDR3 region has 17 residues. CDR3 residues: CASSQDEGTSIRPEQFF. The CDR3 DNA reads as TGTGCCAGCAGCCAAGACGAGGGGACTAGTATCCGTCCTGAGCAGTTCTTC.

V and J are TRBV30 and TRBJ2-1, with TRBD2 matching 7 bases. The trim removed 0 bases at V and 16 bases at J, leaving 9 bases unmatched. CDR3 length: 12 residues. Germline V gene data show CDR1 as GTSNPN and CDR2 as SVGIG (reference sequence). The CDR3 sequence is CAWSVGGLVQFF. In DNA form, the CDR3 reads TGTGCCTGGAGTGTAGGTGGACTAGTGCAATTCTTC.